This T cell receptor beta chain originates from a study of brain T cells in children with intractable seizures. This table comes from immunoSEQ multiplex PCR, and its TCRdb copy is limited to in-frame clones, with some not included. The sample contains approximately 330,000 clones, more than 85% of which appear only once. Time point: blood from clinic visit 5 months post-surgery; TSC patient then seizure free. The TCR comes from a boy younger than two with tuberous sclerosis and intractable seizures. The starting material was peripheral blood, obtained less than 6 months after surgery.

The CDR3 region is CASSQVGNEQFF. The CDR3 DNA follows: TGCGCCAGCAGCCAGGTGGGCAATGAGCAGTTCTTC. The chain links TRBV5-1 to TRBJ2-1; the D is unclear. Germline assignment: CDR1 SGHRS and CDR2 YFSETQ. The V gene lost 4 bases and the J gene lost 6 bases, with 8 bases spanning the gap. The CDR3 runs 12 residues.